These 3 T cell receptor beta chains came from one sample sequenced in a study of Graves' ophthalmopathy and Graves' hyperthyroidism. RNA transcripts were the source from which TCR beta CDR3 regions were amplified. HTBI-primed first-round RT-PCR preceded second-round multiplex PCR. Each CDR3 protein gets one entry after TCRdb re-called the multiplex PCR reads with MiXCR. The sample has about 370,000 distinct CDR3 sequences, 17% seen once. The sequenced sample consisted of peripheral blood. These receptors were taken from an adult woman with stable Graves' hyperthyroidism.

This clonotype appeared many times. V and J are TRBV7-2 and TRBJ1-5, with no clear D. CDR3 length: 15 residues. CDR1 and CDR2 from the germline V gene are SGHTA and FQGNSA. V was shortened by 5 bases and J by 2 bases, with 13 bases between the two germline ends. The CDR3 reads CASSGVSLGNQPQHF. The CDR3 coding sequence is TGTGCCAGCAGCGGTGTTAGTCTGGGCAATCAGCCCCAGCATTTT.

This clonotype showed up just once. The chain joins TRBV7-2 to TRBJ1-1; TRBD1 matches at 8 bases. CDR1 SGHTA and CDR2 FQGNSA come from the germline V gene. V lost 5 bases to trimming and J lost 6 bases; unmatched junction nucleotides: 5. CDR3 size: 13 residues. CDR3 in DNA: TGTGCCAGCAGCGACAGGGGAGTGGCTGAAGCTTTCTTT. It codes for CASSDRGVAEAFF.

This clonotype was found many times. V is TRBV20-1 and J is TRBJ2-7; either TRBD1 or TRBD2 may fit D (5 bases each). V lost 3 bases, J lost 1 base, and 16 bases lay in between. CDR1 DFQATT and CDR2 SNEGSKA come from the germline V gene (reference sequence). This CDR3 spans 15 amino acids. Here the CDR3 DNA reads TGCAGTGCTAGTCGCCTGGGGACCTTATCCTACGAGCAGTACTTC. It yields the protein CSASRLGTLSYEQYF.